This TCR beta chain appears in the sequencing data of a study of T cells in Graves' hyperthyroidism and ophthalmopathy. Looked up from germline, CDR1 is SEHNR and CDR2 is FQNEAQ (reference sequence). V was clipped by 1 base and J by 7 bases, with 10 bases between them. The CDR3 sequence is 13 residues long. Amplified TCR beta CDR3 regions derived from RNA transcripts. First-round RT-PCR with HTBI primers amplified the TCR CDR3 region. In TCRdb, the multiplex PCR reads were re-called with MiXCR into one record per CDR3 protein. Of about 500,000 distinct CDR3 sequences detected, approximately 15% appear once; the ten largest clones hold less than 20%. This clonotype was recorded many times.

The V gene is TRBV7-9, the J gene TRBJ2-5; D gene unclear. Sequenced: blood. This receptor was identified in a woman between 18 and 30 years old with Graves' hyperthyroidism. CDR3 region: CASSLGDWGTQYF. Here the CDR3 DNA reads TGTGCCAGCAGCTTAGGAGACTGGGGGACCCAGTACTTC.